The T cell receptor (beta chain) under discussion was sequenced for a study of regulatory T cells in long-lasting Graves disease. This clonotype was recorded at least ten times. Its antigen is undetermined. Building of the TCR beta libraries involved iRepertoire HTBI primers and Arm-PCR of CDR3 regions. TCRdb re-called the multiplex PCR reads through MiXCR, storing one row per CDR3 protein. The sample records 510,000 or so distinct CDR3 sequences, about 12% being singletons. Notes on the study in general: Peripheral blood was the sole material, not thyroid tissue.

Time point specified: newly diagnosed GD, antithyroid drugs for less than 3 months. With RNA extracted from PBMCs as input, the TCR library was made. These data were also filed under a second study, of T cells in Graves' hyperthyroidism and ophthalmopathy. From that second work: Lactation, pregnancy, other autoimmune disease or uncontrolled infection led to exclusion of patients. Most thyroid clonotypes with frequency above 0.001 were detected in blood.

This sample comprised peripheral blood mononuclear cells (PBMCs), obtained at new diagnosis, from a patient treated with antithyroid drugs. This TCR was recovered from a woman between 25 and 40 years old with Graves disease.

The CDR3 loop is CSVAGQGGQGYEQYF. In nucleotides, the CDR3 is TGCAGCGTTGCGGGACAAGGGGGGCAGGGGTACGAGCAGTACTTC. The chain joins TRBV29-1 to TRBJ2-7, with D perhaps being TRBD1 or TRBD2 (6 bases each). V was shortened by 4 bases and J by 4 bases, with 20 bases between the two germline ends. The CDR3 is made up of 15 amino acids. CDR1 and CDR2 (germline): SQVTM, ANQGSEA.